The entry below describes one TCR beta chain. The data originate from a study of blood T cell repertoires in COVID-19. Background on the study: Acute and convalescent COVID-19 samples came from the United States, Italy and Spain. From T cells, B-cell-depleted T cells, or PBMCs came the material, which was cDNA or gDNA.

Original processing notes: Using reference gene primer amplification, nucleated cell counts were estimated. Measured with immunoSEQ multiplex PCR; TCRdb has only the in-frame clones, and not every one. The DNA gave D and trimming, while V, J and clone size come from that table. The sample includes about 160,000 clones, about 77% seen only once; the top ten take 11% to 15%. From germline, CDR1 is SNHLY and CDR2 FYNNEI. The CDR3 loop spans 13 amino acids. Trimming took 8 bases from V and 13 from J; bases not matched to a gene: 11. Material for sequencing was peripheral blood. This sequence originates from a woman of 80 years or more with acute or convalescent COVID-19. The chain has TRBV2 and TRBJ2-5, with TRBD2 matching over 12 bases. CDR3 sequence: CASRSSSGGAPYF. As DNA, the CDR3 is TGTGCCAGCCGATCCTCTAGCGGGGGGGCCCCGTACTTC.